These 22 T cell receptor beta chains originate from one sample sequenced in a study of T-cell memory formation after mild COVID-19. TCRdb re-called the 5' RACE reads through MiXCR, storing one row per CDR3 protein. The sample lists about 180,000 distinct CDR3 sequences, 16% occurring once. The sample comprised PBMCs or a T cell subset sorted from them (not recorded which). The receptors stem from an adult woman who had mild COVID-19 (a few samples of this study predate the infection). Cell type and time point are not known.

The V and J genes are TRBV20-1 and TRBJ2-1; 8 bases align to TRBD1. There are 13 residues in the CDR3. The germline gives CDR1 DFQATT, CDR2 SNEGSKA (reference sequence). V shed 5 bases and J 5 bases; nucleotides not matched to a gene: 5. The CDR3 loop is CSAAGTGNNEQFF. The CDR3, as DNA: TGCAGTGCTGCCGGGACAGGAAACAATGAGCAGTTCTTC.

This clonotype showed up just a few times. V usage is TRBV24-1 and J usage is TRBJ1-5; D unclear. From germline, CDR1 is KGHDR and CDR2 SFDVKD. Trimming took 4 bases from V and 4 from J, leaving 10 bases between them. The CDR3 runs 14 residues. The CDR3 DNA reads as TGTGCCACCAGTGACCAAGCAGGTAATCAGCCCCAGCATTTT. Protein product: CATSDQAGNQPQHF.

This chain connects TRBV10-3 to TRBJ1-1; TRBD1 might be the D (5 bases). Germline V gene sequence: CDR1 ENHRY, CDR2 SYGVKD. The CDR3 is 14 residues long. The V gene lost 0 bases and the J gene lost 3 bases, with 8 bases spanning the gap. The CDR3 protein is CAISESGGDTEAFF. CDR3 bases: TGTGCCATCAGTGAGTCGGGGGGGGACACTGAAGCTTTCTTT.

The chain recombines TRBV12-3 or TRBV12-4 with TRBJ1-2, with D maybe TRBD1 (5 bases). V lost 2 bases to trimming and J lost 7 bases, with 11 bases between them. The CDR3 is 13 residues long. CDR3 in DNA: TGTGCCAGCAGTTTACCGGGGCCGGGTGGCTACACCTTC. Translation gives CASSLPGPGGYTF.

This clonotype was counted between two and nine times. The chain combines TRBV12-3 or TRBV12-4 with TRBJ2-5; 8 nucleotides align to TRBD1. The V segment lost 7 bases and the J segment 5 bases; nucleotides outside the gene matches: 9. The CDR3 sequence is 14 residues long. As DNA, the CDR3 is TGTGCCAGCACCAACGGACAGGGCGGGGAGACCCAGTACTTC. Amino acid sequence: CASTNGQGGETQYF.

This clonotype came up once. V and J are TRBV27 and TRBJ2-1; D may be TRBD2 (5 bases). Germline assignment: CDR1 MNHEY and CDR2 SMNVEV (reference sequence). V shed 0 bases and J shed 4 bases, with 16 bases lying between them. The CDR3 covers 17 residues. As DNA, the CDR3 is TGTGCCAGCAGTTTATCTAGCGACTCGCGATTGTACAATGAGCAGTTCTTC. Its protein is CASSLSSDSRLYNEQFF.

This clonotype was counted between two and nine times. The chain couples TRBV12-3 or TRBV12-4 to TRBJ2-7, with 7 positions matching TRBD1. The V segment lost 3 bases and the J segment 5 bases; nucleotides outside the gene matches: 7. This CDR3 has 14 residues. The CDR3 sequence is CASSLQGVWNEQYF. The DNA of the CDR3 is TGTGCCAGCAGTTTGCAGGGGGTATGGAACGAGCAGTACTTC.

This clonotype was counted a few times. This sequence joins TRBV18 and TRBJ2-4; D not resolved. Germline CDR1 reads KGHSH; CDR2 reads LQKENI. Trimming shortened V by 2 bases and J by 8 bases, and 10 bases separated the two germline ends. This CDR3 region has 13 residues. The CDR3 loop is CASSPEQRDIQYF. The CDR3 nucleotides are TGTGCCAGCTCACCAGAACAGCGAGACATTCAGTACTTC.

This clonotype has only a few counts. The rearrangement links TRBV6-2 or TRBV6-3 to TRBJ2-7, with 8 bases fitting TRBD1. CDR3 length equals 14 residues. The V and J ends lost 2 bases and 2 bases, in that order; junction bases with no gene match: 2. CDR1 and CDR2 (germline): MNHEY, SVGEGT. The chain's CDR3 is CASSYQGATYEQYF. DNA for the CDR3: TGTGCCAGCAGTTACCAGGGGGCGACCTACGAGCAGTACTTC.

This clonotype has only a few counts. The chain joins TRBV12-3 or TRBV12-4 to TRBJ2-5; D perhaps matches TRBD2 (5 bases). The V end was cut by 6 bases, the J end by 7 bases, with 12 bases between. The CDR3 has 12 amino acids. CDR3 amino acids: CASSRIEGTQYF. CDR3 in DNA: TGTGCCAGCAGCCGAATTGAGGGGACCCAGTACTTC.

This clonotype was found a few times. The CDR3 loop reads CASSLGPGQGVLPLHF. The CDR3 DNA sequence: TGTGCCAGCAGCTTAGGCCCGGGACAGGGGGTTCTCCCCCTCCACTTT. The chain has TRBV11-2 and TRBJ1-6; 11 nucleotides line up with TRBD1. Per germline, CDR1 SGHAT and CDR2 FQNNGV. CDR3 length equals 16 residues. J lost 13 bases, V lost 1 base, and 9 bases had no gene match.

The genes are TRBV9 and TRBJ2-7; TRBD2 agrees at 10 bases. Germline V gene lookup returns CDR1 SGDLS and CDR2 YYNGEE. Trimming took 0 bases from V and 6 from J; bases not matched to a gene: 0. The CDR3 loop spans 13 amino acids. CDR3 DNA sequence: TGTGCCAGCAGCGTAGGACTAGCGGGCGAGCAGTACTTC. Translation: CASSVGLAGEQYF. The full variable domain, with the rest looked up from reference TRBV9 and TRBJ2-7, is DSGVTQTPKHLITATGQRVTLRCSPRSGDLSVYWYQQSLDQGLQFLIQYYNGEERAKGNILERFSAQQFPDLHSELNLSSLELGDSALYFCASSVGLAGEQYFGPGTRLTVT.

This clonotype appeared many times. The J gene is TRBJ1-1, the V gene TRBV7-3; no reliable D call. V was clipped by 1 base and J by 1 base, with 7 bases between them. Germline V gene lookup returns CDR1 SGHTA and CDR2 FQGTGA. The CDR3 extends over 14 amino acids. The DNA of the CDR3 is TGTGCCAGCAGCTTAAGCCCGGCGAACACTGAAGCTTTCTTT. It specifies CASSLSPANTEAFF.

This clonotype occurred many times. The rearrangement links TRBV20-1 to TRBJ1-2, with 12 bases that match TRBD1. V lost 6 bases and J lost 6; bases outside the gene matches: 14. The CDR3 is 16 residues long. Germline V gene sequence: CDR1 DFQATT, CDR2 SNEGSKA (reference sequence). This CDR3 reads CSAQSPRDRGRHGYTF. The DNA for the CDR3 is TGCAGTGCCCAATCTCCCCGGGACAGGGGGCGTCATGGCTACACCTTC.

The chain couples TRBV3-1 to TRBJ2-7; tentatively, D is TRBD1 or TRBD2 (5 bases each). The CDR3 is 16 amino acids. Germline V gene sequence: CDR1 LGHDT, CDR2 YNNKEL (reference sequence). Trimming stripped 3 bases from V and 0 bases from J, with 15 bases between. CDR3 protein: CASSQRGDGFSYEQYF. The CDR3 coding sequence is TGTGCCAGCAGCCAGCGTGGGGACGGGTTCTCCTACGAGCAGTACTTC.

The chain combines TRBV10-3 with TRBJ2-7; D is tentatively TRBD1 or TRBD2 (5 bases each). CDR1 and CDR2 (germline): ENHRY, SYGVKD. The length of the CDR3 is 11 residues. V was clipped by 5 bases and J by 6 bases, with 8 bases between them. The CDR3 loop reads CAISWGSEQYF. Written as DNA, the CDR3 is TGTGCCATCAGTTGGGGGAGCGAGCAGTACTTC.

This clonotype was recorded many times. The rearrangement joins TRBV12-3 or TRBV12-4 to TRBJ2-7; 8 bases align to TRBD1. The CDR3 covers 14 residues. Trimming at V came to 3 bases and at J to 1 base, leaving 2 bases not matched to a gene. For the CDR3, the DNA is TGTGCCAGCAGTTTGGACAGGGCGTCCTACGAGCAGTACTTC. The encoded protein is CASSLDRASYEQYF.

The chain joins TRBV18 to TRBJ1-5, with TRBD1 matching over 10 bases. CDR1 KGHSH and CDR2 LQKENI come from the germline V gene. This CDR3 has 15 residues. V shed 6 bases, J shed 5 bases, and the junction held 7 bases outside the gene matches. The CDR3 DNA sequence: TGTGCCAGCTCCTCACGGGACAGGGGTCATCAGCCCCAGCATTTT. Translation: CASSSRDRGHQPQHF. Full variable domain (outside the CDR3, taken from reference TRBV18 and TRBJ1-5): NAGVMQNPRHLVRRRGQEARLRCSPMKGHSHVYWYRQLPEEGLKFMVYLQKENIIDESGMPKERFSAEFPKEGPSILRIQQVVRGDSAAYFCASSSRDRGHQPQHFGDGTRLSIL.

This clonotype was seen repeatedly, ten times or more. The CDR3 sequence is CASSYRSRRAGELFF. CDR3 DNA: TGTGCCAGCAGTTACCGGTCTAGGAGGGCCGGGGAGCTGTTTTTT. The genes are TRBV6-6 and TRBJ2-2; a weak D match, TRBD2 (6 bases). Trimming cost V 2 bases and J 6 bases, with 13 bases left between them. Germline CDR1 MNHNY, CDR2 SVGAGI (reference sequence). The CDR3 runs to 15 residues.

The chain is built from TRBV5-1 and TRBJ2-7; the match to TRBD1 covers 10 bases. The germline V gene has CDR1 SGHRS and CDR2 YFSETQ. J was trimmed by 3 bases and V by 1 base; bases with no gene match: 4. This CDR3 contains 15 residues. This chain's CDR3 is CASSLYGTGDYEQYF. CDR3 nucleotides: TGCGCCAGCAGCTTGTACGGGACAGGGGACTACGAGCAGTACTTC.

Only a few counts were recorded for this clonotype. DNA for the CDR3: TGTGCCATCAGTGATTCGGGTTTAGGGGACACTGAAGCTTTCTTT. It is translated as CAISDSGLGDTEAFF. The chain couples TRBV10-3 to TRBJ1-1; weak D call: TRBD1 (5 bases). Germline V gene sequence: CDR1 ENHRY, CDR2 SYGVKD. With 3 bases removed from V and 3 bases from J, the gap between germline ends came to 14 bases. This CDR3 is built from 15 residues.

The chain combines TRBV6-2 or TRBV6-3 with TRBJ2-1; perhaps D is TRBD1 or TRBD2 (5 bases each). Between the trimmed V and J ends, which lost 0 bases and 11 bases, there was a span of 11 bases. The V gene's germline CDR1 is MNHEY and CDR2 SVGEGT. The CDR3 is 13 amino acids. CDR3 coding DNA: TGTGCCAGCAGTTACTCGACCGGGACCCAGCAGTTCTTC. It specifies CASSYSTGTQQFF.